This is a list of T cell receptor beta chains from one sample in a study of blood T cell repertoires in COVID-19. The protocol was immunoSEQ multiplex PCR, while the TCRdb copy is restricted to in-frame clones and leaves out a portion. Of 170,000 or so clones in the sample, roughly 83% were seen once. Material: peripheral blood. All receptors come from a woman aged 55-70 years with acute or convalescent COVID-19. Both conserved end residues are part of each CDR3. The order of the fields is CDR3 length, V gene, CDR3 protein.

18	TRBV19	CASALKGQGLRSNQPQHF
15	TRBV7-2	CASSLGRGSTDTQYF
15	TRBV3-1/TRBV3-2	CASSPFGGGNSPLHF
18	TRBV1	CTSSQDWATGRWGYGYTF
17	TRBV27	CASSPPGQGAEDTEAFF
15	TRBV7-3	CASSLVEGTQETQYF
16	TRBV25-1	CASSDLWSSSTDTQYF
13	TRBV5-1	CASSLAEVDTQYF
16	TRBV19	CASSLRTERLNQPQHF
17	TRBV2	CASSEAEQGLAKNIQYF
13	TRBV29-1	CSFREGAKNIQYF
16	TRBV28	CASSSTGTGLNSPLHF
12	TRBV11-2	CASSPGGGHLHF
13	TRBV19	CASSWDTSYEQYF
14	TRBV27	CASSFGGGYQPQHF
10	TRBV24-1	CATSDRVQYF
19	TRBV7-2	CASSPELETTWPNLYEQYF
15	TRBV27	CASSLGSAGNQPQHF
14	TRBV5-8	CASSPDRGKNTIYF
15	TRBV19	CASSTGQGRQEKLFF
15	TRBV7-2	CASSLDRAINQPQHF
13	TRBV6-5	CASSRQGGNEQFF
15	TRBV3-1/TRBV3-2	CASSWRGRAGEKLFF
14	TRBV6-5	CASSKSGGSQPQHF
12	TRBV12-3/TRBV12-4	CAGLREGESYTF
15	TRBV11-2	CASSKSGGSQETQYF
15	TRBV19	CASRTGVLGNSPLHF
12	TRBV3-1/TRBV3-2	CASSLSPYEQYF
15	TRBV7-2	CASSFPGTSDHEQYF
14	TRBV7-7	CASSLAGVGDTQYF
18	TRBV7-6	CASSLVGPGQAGGGELFF
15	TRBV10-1	CASSAQGFSYNEQFF
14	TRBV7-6	CASSRTTGRDTQYF
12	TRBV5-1	CASSPGGETQYF
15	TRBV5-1	CASSLDRTSTDTQYF
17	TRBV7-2	CASSSTPGGSPNEKLFF
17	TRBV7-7	CASSLLPGDANTGELFF
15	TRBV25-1	CASPPAGPVEEKLFF
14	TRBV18	CASSPGQGRNTIYF
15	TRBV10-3	CAISLNRDTPYEQYF
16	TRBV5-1	CASSWGGQGRTQEGTF
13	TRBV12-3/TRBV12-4	CASRWTNMDGYTF
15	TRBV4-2	CASSQVILAGVEQFF
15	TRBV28	CASRYRDRSYNEQFF
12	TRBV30	CAWSLDTGELFF